The clone carrying this T cell receptor (beta chain) was observed a single time. In the authors' workflow: By means of reference gene primer amplification, nucleated cell counts were estimated. Generated by immunoSEQ multiplex PCR, the TCRdb table keeps only in-frame clones and is missing some. V and J calls and clone size come straight from that table; D and trimming were deduced from the DNA. Here the sample spans some 320,000 clones, approximately 85% being singletons. These data belong to a study of blood T cell repertoires in COVID-19. Turning to the study itself: The origin of the acute and convalescent COVID-19 samples was the United States, Italy and Spain. In each case, the material was cDNA or gDNA derived from T cells, B-cell-depleted T cells, or PBMCs.

The sequenced material came from peripheral blood. The sequence derives from a human donor in a cohort sampled during active COVID-19.

The CDR3: CASSPSGARGTQYF. The CDR3 DNA reads TGTGCCAGCAGCCCTAGCGGGGCCAGGGGTACGCAGTATTTT. This chain links TRBV7-3 with TRBJ2-3; 9 bases fit TRBD2. The CDR3 totals 14 residues. Trimming removed 5 bases from V and 8 bases from J; junction bases left unmatched: 8. Germline values: CDR1 SGHTA, CDR2 FQGTGA.